Given below is one T cell receptor (beta chain) in context. This specimen belongs to a study of blood T cell repertoires in COVID-19. The wider study: Donors in the United States, Italy and Spain gave samples during acute or convalescent COVID-19. T cells, B-cell-depleted T cells, or PBMCs provided the cDNA or gDNA that served as material.

How the authors handled the data: Scientists estimated how many nucleated cells there were by amplifying reference gene primers. Data came from immunoSEQ multiplex PCR; TCRdb stores just in-frame clones and leaves some out. That table gives V, J and clone size, and the DNA gave D and trimming. The profile covers around 380,000 clones, with roughly 86% appearing a single time and about 1.2% taken by the ten largest. The sample consisted of peripheral blood. This sequence was found in a human donor with acute or convalescent COVID-19. The donor label of this sample is uncertain.

Here the CDR3 DNA reads TGTGCCAGCAGCTTGGAGGGCGGGGGCGGACAGCCCCAGCATTTT. Its protein is CASSLEGGGGQPQHF. J is TRBJ1-5 and V is TRBV7-8; weak D call: TRBD1 (6 bases). In germline, CDR1 is SGHVS, CDR2 FQNEAQ. Trimming removed 3 bases at V and 7 bases at J, with 16 bases between. The CDR3 has 15 residues.